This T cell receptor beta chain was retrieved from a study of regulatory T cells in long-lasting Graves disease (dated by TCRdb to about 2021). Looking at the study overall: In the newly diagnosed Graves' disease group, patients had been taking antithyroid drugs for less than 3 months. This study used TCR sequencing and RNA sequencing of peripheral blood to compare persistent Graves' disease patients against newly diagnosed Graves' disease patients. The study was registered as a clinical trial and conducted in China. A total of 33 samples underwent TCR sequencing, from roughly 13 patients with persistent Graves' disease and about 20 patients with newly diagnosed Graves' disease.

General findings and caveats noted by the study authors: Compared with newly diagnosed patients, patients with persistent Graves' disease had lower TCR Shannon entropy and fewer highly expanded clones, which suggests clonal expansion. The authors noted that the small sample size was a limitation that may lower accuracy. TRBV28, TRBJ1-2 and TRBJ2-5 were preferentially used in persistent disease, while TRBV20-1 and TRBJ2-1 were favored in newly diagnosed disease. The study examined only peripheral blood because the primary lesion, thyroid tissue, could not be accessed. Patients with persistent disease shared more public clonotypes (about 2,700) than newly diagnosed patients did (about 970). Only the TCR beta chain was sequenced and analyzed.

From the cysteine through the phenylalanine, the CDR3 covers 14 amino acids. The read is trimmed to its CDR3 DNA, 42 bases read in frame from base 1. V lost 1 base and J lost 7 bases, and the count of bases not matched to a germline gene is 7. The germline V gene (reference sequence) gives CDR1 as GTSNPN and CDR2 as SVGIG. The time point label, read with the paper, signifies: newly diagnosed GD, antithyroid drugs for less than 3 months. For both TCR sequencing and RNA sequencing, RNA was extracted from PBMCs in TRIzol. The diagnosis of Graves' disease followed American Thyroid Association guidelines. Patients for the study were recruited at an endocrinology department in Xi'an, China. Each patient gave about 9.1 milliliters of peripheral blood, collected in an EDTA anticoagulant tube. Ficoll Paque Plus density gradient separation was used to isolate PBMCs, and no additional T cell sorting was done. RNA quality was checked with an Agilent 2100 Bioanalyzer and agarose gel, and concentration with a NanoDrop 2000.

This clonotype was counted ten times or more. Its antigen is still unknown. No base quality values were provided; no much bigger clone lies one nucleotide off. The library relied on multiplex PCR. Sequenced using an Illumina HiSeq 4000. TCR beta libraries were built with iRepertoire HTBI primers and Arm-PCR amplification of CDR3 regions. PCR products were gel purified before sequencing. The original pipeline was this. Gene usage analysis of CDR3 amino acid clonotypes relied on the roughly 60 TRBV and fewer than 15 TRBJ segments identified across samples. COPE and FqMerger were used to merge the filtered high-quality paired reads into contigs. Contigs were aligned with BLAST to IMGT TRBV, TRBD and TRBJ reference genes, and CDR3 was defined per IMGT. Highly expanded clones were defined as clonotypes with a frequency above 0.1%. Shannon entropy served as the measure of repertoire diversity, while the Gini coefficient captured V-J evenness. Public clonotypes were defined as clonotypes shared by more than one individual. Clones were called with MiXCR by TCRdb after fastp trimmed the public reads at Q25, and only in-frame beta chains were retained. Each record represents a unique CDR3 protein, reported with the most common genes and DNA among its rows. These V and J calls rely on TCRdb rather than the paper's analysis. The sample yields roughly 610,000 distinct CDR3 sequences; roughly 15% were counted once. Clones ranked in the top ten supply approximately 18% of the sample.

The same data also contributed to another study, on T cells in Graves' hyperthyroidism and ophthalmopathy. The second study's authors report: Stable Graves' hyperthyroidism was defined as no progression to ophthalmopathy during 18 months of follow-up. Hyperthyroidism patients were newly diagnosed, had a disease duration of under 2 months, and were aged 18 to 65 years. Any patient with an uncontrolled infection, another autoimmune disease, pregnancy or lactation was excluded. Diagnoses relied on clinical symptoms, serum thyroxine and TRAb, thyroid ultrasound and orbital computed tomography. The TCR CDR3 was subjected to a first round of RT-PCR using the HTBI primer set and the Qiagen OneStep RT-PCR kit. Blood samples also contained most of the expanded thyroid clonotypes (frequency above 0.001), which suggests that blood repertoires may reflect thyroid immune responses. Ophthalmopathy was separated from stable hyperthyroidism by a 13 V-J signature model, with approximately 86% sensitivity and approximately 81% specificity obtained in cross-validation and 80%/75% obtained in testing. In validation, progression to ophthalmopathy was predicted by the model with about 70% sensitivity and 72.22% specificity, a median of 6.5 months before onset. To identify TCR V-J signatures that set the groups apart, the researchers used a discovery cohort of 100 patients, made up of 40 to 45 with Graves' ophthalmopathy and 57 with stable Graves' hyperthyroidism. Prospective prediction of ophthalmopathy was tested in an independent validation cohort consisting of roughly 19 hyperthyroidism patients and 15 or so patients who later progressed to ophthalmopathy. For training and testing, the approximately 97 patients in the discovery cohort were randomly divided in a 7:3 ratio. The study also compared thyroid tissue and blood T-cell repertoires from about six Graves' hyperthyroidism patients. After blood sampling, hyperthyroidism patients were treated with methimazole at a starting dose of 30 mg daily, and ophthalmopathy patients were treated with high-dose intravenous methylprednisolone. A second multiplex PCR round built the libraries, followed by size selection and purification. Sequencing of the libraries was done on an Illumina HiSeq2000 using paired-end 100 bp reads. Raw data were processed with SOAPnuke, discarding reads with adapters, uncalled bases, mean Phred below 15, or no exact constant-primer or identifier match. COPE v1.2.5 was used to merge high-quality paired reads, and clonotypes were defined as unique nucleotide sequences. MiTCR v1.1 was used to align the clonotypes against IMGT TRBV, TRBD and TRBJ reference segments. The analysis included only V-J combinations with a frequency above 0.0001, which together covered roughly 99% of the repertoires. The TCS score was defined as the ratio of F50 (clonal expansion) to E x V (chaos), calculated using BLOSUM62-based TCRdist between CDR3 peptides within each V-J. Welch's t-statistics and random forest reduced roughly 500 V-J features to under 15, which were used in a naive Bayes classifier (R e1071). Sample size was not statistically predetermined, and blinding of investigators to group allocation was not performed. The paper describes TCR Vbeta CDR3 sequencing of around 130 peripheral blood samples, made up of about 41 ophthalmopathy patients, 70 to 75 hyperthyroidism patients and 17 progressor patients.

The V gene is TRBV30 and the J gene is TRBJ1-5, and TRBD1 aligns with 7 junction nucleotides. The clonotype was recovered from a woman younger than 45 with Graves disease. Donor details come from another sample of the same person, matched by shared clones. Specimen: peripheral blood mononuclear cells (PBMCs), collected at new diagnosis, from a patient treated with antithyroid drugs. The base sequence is TGTGCCTGGAGTGCTATAACAGGGGAACAGCCCCAGCATTTT. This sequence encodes CAWSAITGEQPQHF.